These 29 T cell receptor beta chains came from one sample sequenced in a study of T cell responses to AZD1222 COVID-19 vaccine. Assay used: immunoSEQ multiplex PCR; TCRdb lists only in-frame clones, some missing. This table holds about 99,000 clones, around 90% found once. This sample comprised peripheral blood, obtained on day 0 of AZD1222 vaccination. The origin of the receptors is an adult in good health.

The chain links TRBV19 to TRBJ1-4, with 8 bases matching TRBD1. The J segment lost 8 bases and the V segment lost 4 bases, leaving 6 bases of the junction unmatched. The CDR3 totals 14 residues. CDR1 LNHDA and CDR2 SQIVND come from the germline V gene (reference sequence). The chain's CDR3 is CASSTGGVWEKLFF. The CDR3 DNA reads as TGTGCCAGTAGTACAGGGGGCGTTTGGGAAAAACTGTTTTTT.

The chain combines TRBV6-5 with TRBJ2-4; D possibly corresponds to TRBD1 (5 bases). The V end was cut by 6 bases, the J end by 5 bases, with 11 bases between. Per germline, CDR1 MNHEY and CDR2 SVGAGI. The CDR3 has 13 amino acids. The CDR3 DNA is TGTGCCAGCAGGGGGCATGGAGAAAACATTCAGTACTTC. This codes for CASRGHGENIQYF.

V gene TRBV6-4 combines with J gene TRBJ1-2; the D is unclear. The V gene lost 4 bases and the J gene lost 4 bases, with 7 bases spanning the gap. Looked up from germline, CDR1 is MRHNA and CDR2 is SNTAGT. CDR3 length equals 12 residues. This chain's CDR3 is CASSGGGYGYTF. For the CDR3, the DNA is TGTGCCAGCAGTGGTGGAGGCTATGGCTACACCTTC.

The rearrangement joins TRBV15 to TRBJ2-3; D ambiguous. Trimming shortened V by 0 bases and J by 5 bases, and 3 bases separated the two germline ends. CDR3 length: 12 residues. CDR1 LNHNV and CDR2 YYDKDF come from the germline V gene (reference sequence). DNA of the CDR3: TGTGCCACCAGCAGAGACGAAGATACGCAGTATTTT. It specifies CATSRDEDTQYF.

As DNA, the CDR3 is TGTGCCAGCAGCTTAGGTATGGGGGGGGGCACTGAAGCTTTCTTT. Its protein product is CASSLGMGGGTEAFF. This rearrangement joins TRBV11-2 to TRBJ1-1; maybe TRBD1 (5 bases). The length of the CDR3 is 15 residues. Germline V gene data show CDR1 as SGHAT and CDR2 as FQNNGV. Between the trimmed V and J ends, which lost 1 base and 4 bases, there was a span of 13 bases.

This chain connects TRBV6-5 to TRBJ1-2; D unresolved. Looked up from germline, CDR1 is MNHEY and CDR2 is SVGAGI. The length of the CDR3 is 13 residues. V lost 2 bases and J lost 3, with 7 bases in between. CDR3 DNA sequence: TGTGCCAGCAGTTACGCTGCAGACTATGGCTACACCTTC. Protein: CASSYAADYGYTF.

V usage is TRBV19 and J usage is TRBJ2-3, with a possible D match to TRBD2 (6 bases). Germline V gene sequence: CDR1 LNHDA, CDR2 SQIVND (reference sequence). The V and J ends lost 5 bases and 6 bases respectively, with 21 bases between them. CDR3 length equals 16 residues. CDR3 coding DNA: TGTGCCAGTAGTCGGGACTCATCGACCGGAGGGGATACGCAGTATTTT. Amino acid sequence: CASSRDSSTGGDTQYF.

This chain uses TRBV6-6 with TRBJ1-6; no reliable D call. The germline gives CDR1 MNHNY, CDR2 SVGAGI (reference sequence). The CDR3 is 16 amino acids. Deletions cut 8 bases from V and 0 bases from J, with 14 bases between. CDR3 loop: CASGPVESSYNSPLHF. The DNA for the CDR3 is TGTGCCAGCGGCCCGGTGGAGAGCTCCTATAATTCACCCCTCCACTTT.

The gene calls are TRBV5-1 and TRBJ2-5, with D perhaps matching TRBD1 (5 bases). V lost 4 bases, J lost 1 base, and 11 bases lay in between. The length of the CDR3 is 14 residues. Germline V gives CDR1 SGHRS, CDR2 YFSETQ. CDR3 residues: CASSPTDFQETQYF. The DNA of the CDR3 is TGCGCCAGCAGCCCGACAGACTTCCAAGAGACCCAGTACTTC.

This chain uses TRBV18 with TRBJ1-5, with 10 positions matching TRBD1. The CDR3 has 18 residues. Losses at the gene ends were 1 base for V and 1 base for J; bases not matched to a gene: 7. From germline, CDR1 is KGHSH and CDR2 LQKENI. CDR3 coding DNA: TGTGCCAGCTCACCACAGACAGGGGGCGTTTGGAGCAATCAGCCCCAGCATTTT. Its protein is CASSPQTGGVWSNQPQHF.

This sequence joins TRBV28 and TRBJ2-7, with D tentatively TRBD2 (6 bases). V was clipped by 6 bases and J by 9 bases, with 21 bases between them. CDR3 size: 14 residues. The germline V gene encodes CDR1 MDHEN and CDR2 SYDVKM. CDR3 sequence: CASRKGPGASGQYF. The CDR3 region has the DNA TGTGCCAGCAGGAAGGGCCCGGGAGCCTCGGGGCAGTACTTC.

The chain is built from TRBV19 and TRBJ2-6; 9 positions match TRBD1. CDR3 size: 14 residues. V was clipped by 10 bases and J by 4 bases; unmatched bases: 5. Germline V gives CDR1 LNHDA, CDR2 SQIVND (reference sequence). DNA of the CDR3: TGTGCCACCGGGGACAGGGCCGGGGCCAACGTCCTGACTTTC. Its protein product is CATGDRAGANVLTF.

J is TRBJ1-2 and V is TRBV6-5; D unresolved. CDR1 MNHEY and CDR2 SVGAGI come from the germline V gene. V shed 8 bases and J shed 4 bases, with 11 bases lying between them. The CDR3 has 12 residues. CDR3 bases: TGTGCCAGCGGGCCCATCTTCTATGGCTACACCTTC. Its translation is CASGPIFYGYTF.

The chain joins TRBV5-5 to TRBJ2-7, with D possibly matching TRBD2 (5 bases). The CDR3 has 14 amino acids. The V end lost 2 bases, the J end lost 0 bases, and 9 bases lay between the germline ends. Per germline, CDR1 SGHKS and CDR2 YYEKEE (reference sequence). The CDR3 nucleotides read TGTGCCAGCAGCTTAGCGGTGCCCTCCTACGAGCAGTACTTC. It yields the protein CASSLAVPSYEQYF.

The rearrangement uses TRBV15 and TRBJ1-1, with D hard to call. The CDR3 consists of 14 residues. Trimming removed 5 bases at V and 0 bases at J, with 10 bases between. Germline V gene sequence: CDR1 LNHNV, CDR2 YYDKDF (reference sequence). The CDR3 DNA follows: TGTGCCACCAGCCCGTTCACGCTGAACACTGAAGCTTTCTTT. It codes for CATSPFTLNTEAFF.

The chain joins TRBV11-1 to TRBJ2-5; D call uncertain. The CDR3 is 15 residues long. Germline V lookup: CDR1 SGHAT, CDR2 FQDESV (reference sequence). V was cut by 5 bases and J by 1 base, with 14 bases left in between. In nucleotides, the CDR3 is TGTGCCAGCAGCGGTGCACAGCTGCCCCAAGAGACCCAGTACTTC. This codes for CASSGAQLPQETQYF.

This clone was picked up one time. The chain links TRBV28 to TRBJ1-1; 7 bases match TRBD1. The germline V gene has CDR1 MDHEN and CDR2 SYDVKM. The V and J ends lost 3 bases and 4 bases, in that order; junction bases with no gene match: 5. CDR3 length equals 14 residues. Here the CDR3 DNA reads TGTGCCAGCAGTTTTCTGCAGGGGGGCACTGAAGCTTTCTTT. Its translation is CASSFLQGGTEAFF. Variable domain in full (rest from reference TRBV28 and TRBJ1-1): DVKVTQSSRYLVKRTGEKVFLECVQDMDHENMFWYRQDPGLGLRLIYFSYDVKMKEKGDIPEGYSVSREKKERFSLILESASTNQTSMYLCASSFLQGGTEAFFGQGTRLTVV.

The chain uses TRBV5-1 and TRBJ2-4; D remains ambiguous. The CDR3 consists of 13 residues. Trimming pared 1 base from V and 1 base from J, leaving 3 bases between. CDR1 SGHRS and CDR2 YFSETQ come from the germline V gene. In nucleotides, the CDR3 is TGCGCCAGCAGCTTGTCGGCCAAAAACATTCAGTACTTC. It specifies CASSLSAKNIQYF.

CDR3 coding DNA: TGCGCCAGCAGCAGGGGTGACAGGGGTCCAGATACGCAGTATTTT. Amino acids: CASSRGDRGPDTQYF. The rearrangement uses TRBV5-1 and TRBJ2-3; 8 bases are a match to TRBD1. This CDR3 has 15 residues. The junction had 8 bases not matched to a gene; V was cut back by 4 bases and J by 4 bases. Germline CDR1 and CDR2: SGHRS and YFSETQ.

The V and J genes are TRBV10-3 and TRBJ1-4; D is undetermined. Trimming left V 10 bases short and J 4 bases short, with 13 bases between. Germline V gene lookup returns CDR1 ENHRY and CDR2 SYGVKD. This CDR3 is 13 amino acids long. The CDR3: CATLRSFNEKLFF. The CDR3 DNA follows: TGTGCCACCCTGCGGAGTTTTAATGAAAAACTGTTTTTT.

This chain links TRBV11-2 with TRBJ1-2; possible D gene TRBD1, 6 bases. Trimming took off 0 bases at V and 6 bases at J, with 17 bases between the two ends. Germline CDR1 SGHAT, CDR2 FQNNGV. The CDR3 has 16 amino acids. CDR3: CASSLDWGQSSDGYTF. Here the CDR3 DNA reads TGTGCCAGCAGCTTAGATTGGGGACAATCCTCTGATGGCTACACCTTC.

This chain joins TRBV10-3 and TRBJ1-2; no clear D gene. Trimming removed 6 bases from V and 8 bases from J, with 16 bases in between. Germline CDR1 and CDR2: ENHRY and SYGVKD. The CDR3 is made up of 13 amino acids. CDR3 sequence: CAISPVIDKGYTF. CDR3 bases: TGTGCCATCAGCCCCGTTATTGATAAAGGCTACACCTTC.

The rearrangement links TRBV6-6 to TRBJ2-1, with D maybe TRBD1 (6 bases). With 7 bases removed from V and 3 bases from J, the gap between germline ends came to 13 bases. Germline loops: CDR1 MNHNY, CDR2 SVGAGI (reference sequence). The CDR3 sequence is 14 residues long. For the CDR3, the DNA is TGTGCCAGCATCCAGGGACACCGCTACAATGAGCAGTTCTTC. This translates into CASIQGHRYNEQFF.

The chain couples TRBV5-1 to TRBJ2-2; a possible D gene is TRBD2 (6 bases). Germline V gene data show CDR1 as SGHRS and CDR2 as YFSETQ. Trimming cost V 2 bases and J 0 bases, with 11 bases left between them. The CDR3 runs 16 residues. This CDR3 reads CASSLPAGPNTGELFF. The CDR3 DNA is TGCGCCAGCAGCTTACCAGCGGGCCCGAACACCGGGGAGCTGTTTTTT.

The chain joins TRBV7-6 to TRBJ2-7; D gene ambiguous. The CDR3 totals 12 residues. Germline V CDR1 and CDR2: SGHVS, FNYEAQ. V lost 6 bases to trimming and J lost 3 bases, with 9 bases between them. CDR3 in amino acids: CASSEYGYEQYF. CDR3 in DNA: TGTGCCAGCAGTGAGTATGGCTACGAGCAGTACTTC.

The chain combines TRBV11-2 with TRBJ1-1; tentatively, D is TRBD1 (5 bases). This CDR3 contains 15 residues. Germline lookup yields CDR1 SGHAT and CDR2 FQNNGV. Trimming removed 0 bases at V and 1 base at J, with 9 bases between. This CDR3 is CASSLDLTENTEAFF. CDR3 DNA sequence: TGTGCCAGCAGCTTAGACTTGACAGAGAACACTGAAGCTTTCTTT. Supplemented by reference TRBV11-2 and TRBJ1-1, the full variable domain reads EAGVAQSPRYKIIEKRQSVAFWCNPISGHATLYWYQQILGQGPKLLIQFQNNGVVDDSQLPKDRFSAERLKGVDSTLKIQPAKLEDSAVYLCASSLDLTENTEAFFGQGTRLTVV.

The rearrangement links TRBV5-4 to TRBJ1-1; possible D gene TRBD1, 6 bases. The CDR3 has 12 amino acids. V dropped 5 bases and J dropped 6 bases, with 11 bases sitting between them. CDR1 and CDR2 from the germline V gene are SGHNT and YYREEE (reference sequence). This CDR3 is CASRQGRAEAFF. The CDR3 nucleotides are TGTGCCAGCAGACAGGGTAGGGCTGAAGCTTTCTTT. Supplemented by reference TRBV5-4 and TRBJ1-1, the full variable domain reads ETGVTQSPTHLIKTRGQQVTLRCSSQSGHNTVSWYQQALGQGPQFIFQYYREEENGRGNFPPRFSGLQFPNYSSELNVNALELDDSALYLCASRQGRAEAFFGQGTRLTVV.

The CDR3 here is CATSDPGLAGSTDTQYF. The CDR3 DNA is TGTGCCACCAGTGATCCCGGACTAGCGGGCTCCACAGATACGCAGTATTTT. This sequence joins TRBV24-1 and TRBJ2-3; 11 bases are shared with TRBD2. Germline loops: CDR1 KGHDR, CDR2 SFDVKD. V dropped 3 bases and J dropped 2; count of bases not matched to a gene: 6. The CDR3 has 17 amino acids.

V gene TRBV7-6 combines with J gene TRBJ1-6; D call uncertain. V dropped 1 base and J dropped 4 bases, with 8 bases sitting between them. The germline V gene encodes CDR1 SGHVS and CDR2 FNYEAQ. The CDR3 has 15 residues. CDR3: CASSLVSGYNSPLHF. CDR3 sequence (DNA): TGTGCCAGCAGCTTAGTGTCAGGATATAATTCACCCCTCCACTTT.